These 7 T cell receptor beta chains share one sample of origin, sequenced in a study of CXCR3-negative and CXCR3-positive naive CD8 T cells. Libraries of TRB cDNA were made by 5' RACE and carried UMIs. One entry per CDR3 protein, without DNA, is what TCRdb gives after re-calling the 5' RACE reads. The data include around 110,000 distinct CDR3 sequences; the top ten clones carry approximately 0.38%. The antigens for these receptors are not known. The study, taken as a whole, reports: Researchers report that CXCR3-positive naive cells carry more hydrophobic TRB CDR3s than CXCR3-negative naive cells.

Sequencing was performed on naive CXCR3+ CD8+ T cells from blood. Subset defined: CD45RO-CCR7+CD27+CD95- naive CD8+ T cells expressing CXCR3 (TNR3+). Receptor source: a human donor in good health. Some clones in this sample may be carry-over from other donors' samples.

This sequence joins TRBV7-9 and TRBJ2-1; TCRdb reports TRBD1, a call that lacks DNA to check it against. Germline CDR1 SEHNR, CDR2 FQNEAQ (reference sequence). The CDR3 is 16 residues long. This CDR3 is CASSLALAGVYNEQFF.

This sequence joins TRBV5-1 and TRBJ1-2; no DNA is available, so the TRBD1 call from TCRdb remains unchecked. Per germline, CDR1 SGHRS and CDR2 YFSETQ. This CDR3 spans 14 amino acids. CDR3 amino acids: CASSVQATNYGYTF.

This chain connects TRBV12-3 or TRBV12-4 to TRBJ2-7; TCRdb indicates TRBD1, and absent DNA this call remains unverified. CDR3 length: 15 residues. The CDR3 is CASSLIGTALYEQYF.

This rearrangement joins TRBV27 to TRBJ2-1; TCRdb's D call, TRBD2, is unchecked because there is no DNA. Germline V gene lookup returns CDR1 MNHEY and CDR2 SMNVEV (reference sequence). CDR3 length equals 14 residues. CDR3 loop: CASKSGGFTNEQFF.

The V call is TRBV5-6, the J call TRBJ2-2; TCRdb names TRBD2, which stays unverified in the absence of DNA. The CDR3 spans 16 residues. Germline lookup yields CDR1 SGHDT and CDR2 YYEEEE. The CDR3 protein is CASSLGAGGPTGELFF.

V usage is TRBV7-9 and J usage is TRBJ2-5; TCRdb proposes TRBD2, but this gene call is untestable without DNA. CDR3 length equals 13 residues. Per the germline V gene, CDR1 is SEHNR and CDR2 is FQNEAQ (reference sequence). The CDR3 here is CASSARLEETQYF.

The gene calls are TRBV12-3 or TRBV12-4 and TRBJ2-1; lacking DNA, the TRBD2 call made by TCRdb goes unchecked. CDR3 size: 15 residues. CDR3 region: CASSPGRPGLSEQFF.